The 23 T cell receptor beta chains below were found in one sample sequenced in a study of response to subunit inactivated influenza vaccine. A single record per CDR3 protein comes from TCRdb applying MiXCR to the RT-PCR reads. Counted here are roughly 650,000 distinct CDR3 sequences, 14% occurring once; the ten biggest clones make up 7.6%. The sample consisted of PBMCs from blood, taken 14 to 15 days before vaccination. All receptors derive from a man aged 50 or older who received an inactivated influenza vaccine.

The chain is built from TRBV10-3 and TRBJ2-1; TRBD2 aligns across 8 bases. V was clipped by 5 bases and J by 8 bases; unmatched bases: 5. The CDR3 loop spans 13 amino acids. The germline V gene has CDR1 ENHRY and CDR2 SYGVKD. CDR3 loop: CAISKRERDEQFF. DNA for the CDR3: TGTGCCATCAGTAAGCGGGAGCGGGATGAGCAGTTCTTC.

This clonotype has a handful of counts. J is TRBJ2-1 and V is TRBV6-1; 7 nucleotides match TRBD1. Germline CDR1 and CDR2: MNHNS and SASEGT. The CDR3 extends over 14 amino acids. V gave up 8 bases and J gave up 7 bases; unmatched junction bases: 11. The CDR3 spells CASEPTGFGNEQFF. In DNA form, the CDR3 reads TGTGCCAGCGAACCGACAGGGTTCGGGAATGAGCAGTTCTTC.

The chain has TRBV11-2 and TRBJ2-7, with 10 bases fitting TRBD1. Germline CDR1 is SGHAT and CDR2 is FQNNGV. V lost 5 bases, J lost 6 bases, and 7 bases stayed unmatched. The CDR3 totals 14 residues. CDR3 loop: CASSAQRTGGEQYF. The CDR3 coding sequence is TGTGCCAGCAGCGCCCAGAGGACAGGGGGCGAGCAGTACTTC.

This clonotype was found many times. The chain has TRBV6-1 and TRBJ2-2, with TRBD2 matching 10 bases. V shed 6 bases and J 7 bases; nucleotides not matched to a gene: 2. Germline CDR1 reads MNHNS; CDR2 reads SASEGT. CDR3 length equals 13 residues. In DNA, the CDR3 is TGTGCCAGCAGAAGACTAGCGGGCGGGGAGCTGTTTTTT. This sequence encodes CASRRLAGGELFF.

Only a few counts were recorded for this clonotype. The chain is built from TRBV5-1 and TRBJ1-4, with TRBD1 identical over 8 bases. The CDR3 covers 14 residues. Germline V gene lookup returns CDR1 SGHRS and CDR2 YFSETQ. The junction had 6 bases not matched to a gene; V was cut back by 4 bases and J by 7 bases. The CDR3 loop is CASSPGQGREKLFF. CDR3 nucleotide sequence: TGCGCCAGCAGCCCCGGACAGGGCCGTGAAAAACTGTTTTTT.

This sequence joins TRBV27 and TRBJ2-7, with TRBD1 matching over 8 bases. The CDR3 has 13 residues. J was trimmed by 4 bases and V by 10 bases; bases with no gene match: 9. The germline V gene has CDR1 MNHEY and CDR2 SMNVEV (reference sequence). CDR3 DNA sequence: TGTGCCACCCGATCAGGGGGCCAGTACGAGCAGTACTTC. Residues: CATRSGGQYEQYF.

The rearrangement uses TRBV12-3 or TRBV12-4 and TRBJ2-3; TRBD1 or TRBD2 may be the D gene (5 bases each). This CDR3 is 15 amino acids long. V was cut by 0 bases and J by 2 bases, with 9 bases left in between. Here the CDR3 reads CASSLAGVNTDTQYF. For the CDR3, the DNA is TGTGCCAGCAGTTTAGCGGGGGTTAACACAGATACGCAGTATTTT.

The chain has TRBV28 and TRBJ1-2; a weak D match, TRBD1 (5 bases). The CDR3 sequence is 13 residues long. Germline assignment: CDR1 MDHEN and CDR2 SYDVKM. Trimming cost V 4 bases and J 8 bases, with 14 bases left between them. For the CDR3, the DNA is TGTGCCAGCAGTTCGTCGGGGGTTTGGGGCTACACCTTC. Translating gives CASSSSGVWGYTF.

The rearrangement uses TRBV12-3 or TRBV12-4 and TRBJ1-1, with a tentative D call TRBD1 (5 bases). This CDR3 has 15 amino acids. V gave up 6 bases and J gave up 6 bases, with 20 bases separating them. CDR3 protein: CASRKDSGLGSEAFF. CDR3 DNA: TGTGCCAGCAGAAAAGACTCAGGGTTGGGCTCTGAAGCTTTCTTT.

Ten or more counts support this clonotype. The chain employs TRBV7-2 and TRBJ1-1, with 8 bases aligning to TRBD1. This CDR3 comprises 14 residues. Per the germline V gene, CDR1 is SGHTA and CDR2 is FQGNSA. V dropped 3 bases and J dropped 10; count of bases not matched to a gene: 10. The chain's CDR3 is CASSFRDRTRVAFF. The CDR3, as DNA: TGTGCCAGCAGCTTTCGGGACAGGACGAGGGTAGCTTTCTTT.

This clonotype came up many times. The chain couples TRBV7-8 to TRBJ2-7; weak D call: TRBD2 (5 bases). CDR3 length: 20 amino acids. The V gene lost 5 bases and the J gene lost 3 bases, with 32 bases spanning the gap. Germline V gene sequence: CDR1 SGHVS, CDR2 FQNEAQ. The CDR3 sequence: CASSPNRMQRTRLRDYEQYF. The DNA for the CDR3 is TGTGCCAGCAGCCCCAATCGAATGCAGCGTACGAGACTAAGAGACTACGAGCAGTACTTC.

In this sample, this clonotype turned up many times. The rearrangement joins TRBV6-2 or TRBV6-3 to TRBJ2-5; 10 nucleotides align to TRBD2. This CDR3 comprises 14 residues. J gave up 3 bases and V 5 bases, and 3 bases lay outside the gene matches. Germline V gives CDR1 MNHEY, CDR2 SVGEGT. CDR3 region: CASSPTSGKETQYF. For the CDR3, the DNA is TGTGCCAGCAGTCCCACTAGCGGGAAAGAGACCCAGTACTTC.

This clonotype was counted between two and nine times. The chain is built from TRBV5-1 and TRBJ2-3; D could derive from TRBD1 or TRBD2 (6 bases each). CDR1 and CDR2 (germline): SGHRS, YFSETQ. V dropped 2 bases and J dropped 4 bases, with 17 bases sitting between them. The CDR3 is 16 residues long. CDR3 sequence reads: CASSFLQGGVSDTQYF. The CDR3 nucleotides read TGCGCCAGCAGCTTCTTACAGGGAGGCGTCTCAGATACGCAGTATTTT.

The rearrangement uses TRBV14 and TRBJ1-5; D gene uncertain. There are 13 residues in the CDR3. V dropped 0 bases and J dropped 9 bases, with 9 bases sitting between them. CDR1 is SGHDN and CDR2 is FVKESK in the germline V gene. The CDR3 nucleotides are TGTGCCAGCAGCCAAGATCCCCGGGGGCCCCAGCATTTT. Its protein product is CASSQDPRGPQHF.

The chain combines TRBV7-2 with TRBJ2-3; 7 nucleotides match TRBD1. Germline V CDR1 and CDR2: SGHTA, FQGNSA. Trimming at V came to 5 bases and at J to 4 bases, leaving 6 bases not matched to a gene. The CDR3 spans 14 residues. The CDR3: CASSPTGISDTQYF. CDR3 coding DNA: TGTGCCAGCAGCCCGACAGGGATTTCAGATACGCAGTATTTT. Looking up the rest from reference TRBV7-2 and TRBJ2-3 gives the full variable domain: GAGVSQSPSNKVTEKGKDVELRCDPISGHTALYWYRQSLGQGLEFLIYFQGNSAPDKSGLPSDRFSAERTGGSVSTLTIQRTQQEDSAVYLCASSPTGISDTQYFGPGTRLTVL.

This clonotype was counted between two and nine times. V is TRBV2 and J is TRBJ2-3; D is possibly TRBD2 (6 bases). Trimming shortened V by 3 bases and J by 6 bases, and 16 bases separated the two germline ends. The CDR3 runs to 15 residues. Germline values: CDR1 SNHLY, CDR2 FYNNEI. The CDR3 sequence: CASSDPGLQVDTQYF. The CDR3 nucleotides are TGTGCCAGCAGTGATCCTGGACTACAAGTGGATACGCAGTATTTT.

The V call is TRBV5-1, the J call TRBJ2-2; D call uncertain. Germline CDR1 is SGHRS and CDR2 is YFSETQ. Between the trimmed V and J ends, which lost 1 base and 8 bases, there was a span of 9 bases. The CDR3 length is 13 residues. As DNA, the CDR3 is TGCGCCAGCAGCTTGAAGTTAGTTGGGGAGCTGTTTTTT. This gives the protein CASSLKLVGELFF.

This clonotype was seen a handful of times. V gene TRBV7-8 combines with J gene TRBJ1-6; TRBD1 matches 7 bases. The J segment lost 8 bases and the V segment lost 5 bases, leaving 6 bases of the junction unmatched. The CDR3 spans 14 residues. From germline, CDR1 is SGHVS and CDR2 FQNEAQ. The CDR3 nucleotides are TGTGCCAGCAGCATAAGGGACAGATATTCACCCCTCCACTTT. Its translation: CASSIRDRYSPLHF.

This clonotype has just a few counts. The gene calls are TRBV6-2 or TRBV6-3 and TRBJ2-7; D is perhaps TRBD1 (6 bases). The CDR3 spans 13 residues. Trimming took off 4 bases at V and 1 base at J, with 8 bases between the two ends. Germline V gene sequence: CDR1 MNHEY, CDR2 SVGEGT. DNA for the CDR3: TGTGCCAGCAGTTTCGACAGGTCCTACGAGCAGTACTTC. It specifies CASSFDRSYEQYF.

The chain recombines TRBV2 with TRBJ2-7; the D is unclear. Germline CDR1 is SNHLY and CDR2 is FYNNEI. The CDR3 runs 13 residues. Trimming shortened V by 7 bases and J by 1 base, and 11 bases separated the two germline ends. The CDR3 nucleotides are TGTGCCAGCAAGTTCGACGGATCCTACGAGCAGTACTTC. Its protein is CASKFDGSYEQYF.

This clonotype has a handful of counts. This chain connects TRBV2 to TRBJ1-4; D perhaps matches TRBD1 (5 bases). The CDR3 consists of 13 residues. Germline values: CDR1 SNHLY, CDR2 FYNNEI. V was cut by 6 bases and J by 7 bases, with 12 bases left in between. CDR3 protein: CASSATGGEKLFF. The CDR3 DNA reads as TGTGCCAGCAGCGCCACGGGGGGTGAAAAACTGTTTTTT. The whole variable domain, remainder taken from reference TRBV2 and TRBJ1-4, is EPEVTQTPSHQVTQMGQEVILRCVPISNHLYFYWYRQILGQKVEFLVSFYNNEISEKSEIFDDQFSVERPDGSNFTLKIRSTKLEDSAMYFCASSATGGEKLFFGSGTQLSVL.

This clonotype was seen many times. The rearrangement links TRBV5-1 to TRBJ1-4; no clear D. Germline V gene data show CDR1 as SGHRS and CDR2 as YFSETQ. CDR3 length: 15 amino acids. Trimming shortened V by 0 bases and J by 0 bases, and 6 bases separated the two germline ends. The chain's CDR3 is CASSLAGATNEKLFF. The CDR3 DNA sequence: TGCGCCAGCAGCTTGGCCGGGGCAACTAATGAAAAACTGTTTTTT. The variable domain in full, with the rest retrieved from reference TRBV5-1 and TRBJ1-4, is KAGVTQTPRYLIKTRGQQVTLSCSPISGHRSVSWYQQTPGQGLQFLFEYFSETQRNKGNFPGRFSGRQFSNSRSEMNVSTLELGDSALYLCASSLAGATNEKLFFGSGTQLSVL.

The rearrangement uses TRBV20-1 and TRBJ2-7; the D gene is possibly TRBD2 (6 bases). With 5 bases removed from V and 1 base from J, the gap between germline ends came to 12 bases. The CDR3 consists of 13 residues. Germline V gives CDR1 DFQATT, CDR2 SNEGSKA (reference sequence). DNA of the CDR3: TGCAGTGCTCGTACCGGGACTTCCTACGAGCAGTACTTC. This translates into CSARTGTSYEQYF.